This T cell receptor (beta chain) originates from a study of early stage breast cancer tumors. At the level of the study: Average read coverage per sample was 7.5 to 10-fold.

Points from the study as a whole: Compared with adjacent normal breast, tumors showed around 2.7-fold denser, more clonal T cells.

Points on this clone: The antigen is undetermined.

Profiling relied on immunoSEQ multiplex PCR, and the TCRdb table lists in-frame clones only, not all of them. The sample has tens of thousands of clones; around 75% are singletons. Unmatched junction bases numbered 8, after V lost 3 bases and J lost 5 bases. The CDR3 sequence is 15 residues long. Per the germline V gene, CDR1 is LNHNV and CDR2 is YYDKDF (reference sequence). This rearrangement joins TRBV15 to TRBJ2-7, with TRBD1 matching over 9 bases. The origin of this receptor is a person in their 40s with breast cancer. The sample consisted of blood. CDR3 amino acids: CATSRDRGLRNEQYF. The CDR3, as DNA: TGTGCCACCAGCAGGGACAGGGGATTGAGGAACGAGCAGTACTTC. The entire variable domain, with the rest obtained from reference TRBV15 and TRBJ2-7, is as follows: DAMVIQNPRYQVTQFGKPVTLSCSQTLNHNVMYWYQQKSSQAPKLLFHYYDKDFNNEADTPDNFQSRRPNTSFCFLDIRSPGLGDTAMYLCATSRDRGLRNEQYFGPGTRLTVT.